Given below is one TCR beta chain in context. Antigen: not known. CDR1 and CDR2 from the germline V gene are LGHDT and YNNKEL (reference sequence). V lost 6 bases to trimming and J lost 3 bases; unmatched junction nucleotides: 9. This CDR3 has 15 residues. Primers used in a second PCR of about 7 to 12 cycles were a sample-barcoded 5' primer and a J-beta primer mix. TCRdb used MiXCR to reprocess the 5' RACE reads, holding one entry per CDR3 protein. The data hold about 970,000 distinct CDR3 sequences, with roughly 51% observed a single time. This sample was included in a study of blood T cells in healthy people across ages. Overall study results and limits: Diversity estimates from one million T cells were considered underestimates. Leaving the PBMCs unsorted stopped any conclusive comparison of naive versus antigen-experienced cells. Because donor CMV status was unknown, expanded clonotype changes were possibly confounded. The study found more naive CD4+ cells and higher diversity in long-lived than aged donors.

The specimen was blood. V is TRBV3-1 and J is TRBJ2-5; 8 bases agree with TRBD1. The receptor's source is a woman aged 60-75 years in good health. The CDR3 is CASRPRGPSEETQYF. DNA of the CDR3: TGTGCCAGCAGGCCCAGGGGGCCTTCTGAAGAGACCCAGTACTTC.